Following are 18 T cell receptor beta chains from one sample sequenced in a study of regulatory T cells in long-lasting Graves disease. Combining iRepertoire HTBI primers with Arm-PCR of CDR3 regions, the authors built TCR beta libraries. TCRdb analysed the multiplex PCR reads with MiXCR anew, one entry per CDR3 protein. The profile shows 400,000 to 500,000 distinct CDR3 sequences, 21% of them singletons. Specified time point: persistent/refractory GD, antithyroid drugs over 5 years with positive TRAb. PBMC-derived RNA was used for the TCR library. The source was peripheral blood mononuclear cells (PBMCs), collected when the disease was refractory, from a patient treated with antithyroid drugs. These receptor sequences come from a female donor with Graves disease.

This clonotype was counted at least ten times. The chain links TRBV12-5 to TRBJ2-5; D possibly corresponds to TRBD2 (6 bases). Trimming took off 5 bases at V and 1 base at J, with 14 bases between the two ends. This CDR3 is 15 amino acids long. Germline values: CDR1 LGHNT, CDR2 FRNRAP. The CDR3 loop reads CASGPGVAIQETQYF. Written as DNA, the CDR3 is TGTGCTAGTGGTCCGGGAGTAGCGATCCAAGAGACCCAGTACTTC.

This clonotype was counted ten times or more. This chain connects TRBV27 to TRBJ2-2, with TRBD1 matching over 7 bases. V lost 4 bases and J lost 4; bases outside the gene matches: 9. Germline V CDR1 and CDR2: MNHEY, SMNVEV (reference sequence). The CDR3 covers 16 residues. CDR3 in amino acids: CASSWGQPETTGELFF. The DNA of the CDR3 is TGTGCCAGCAGTTGGGGACAGCCCGAGACCACCGGGGAGCTGTTTTTT.

CDR3 coding DNA: TGTGCCTGGAGTGGTTGGGACCTCACAGATACGCAGTATTTT. Translating gives CAWSGWDLTDTQYF. The chain recombines TRBV30 with TRBJ2-3, with D perhaps assigned TRBD1 or TRBD2 (5 bases each). Looked up from germline, CDR1 is GTSNPN and CDR2 is SVGIG (reference sequence). This CDR3 spans 14 amino acids. V lost 1 base, J lost 2 bases, and 10 bases lay in between.

At least ten counts were recorded for this clonotype. V usage is TRBV5-1 and J usage is TRBJ1-2; the D gene is possibly TRBD1 (5 bases). The length of the CDR3 is 13 residues. Trimming stripped 4 bases from V and 6 bases from J, with 13 bases between. Germline V lookup: CDR1 SGHRS, CDR2 YFSETQ. DNA of the CDR3: TGCGCCAGCAGCCCTGGGGCGACAGATGGCTACACCTTC. The encoded protein is CASSPGATDGYTF. Drawing the rest from reference TRBV5-1 and TRBJ1-2, the complete variable domain is KAGVTQTPRYLIKTRGQQVTLSCSPISGHRSVSWYQQTPGQGLQFLFEYFSETQRNKGNFPGRFSGRQFSNSRSEMNVSTLELGDSALYLCASSPGATDGYTFGSGTRLTVV.

V is TRBV28 and J is TRBJ1-4, with D uncertain. Trimming left V 8 bases short and J 4 bases short, with 8 bases between. The germline V gene has CDR1 MDHEN and CDR2 SYDVKM. The CDR3 sequence is 12 residues long. Here the CDR3 DNA reads TGTGCCAGCCACACCCTTAATGAAAAACTGTTTTTT. This translates into CASHTLNEKLFF.

This clonotype was detected many times. With a far larger clone one base away, a read error is the likely cause. The J gene is TRBJ1-1, the V gene TRBV6-4, with unresolved D. The CDR3 runs to 13 residues. V was shortened by 6 bases and J by 0 bases, with 8 bases between the two germline ends. Germline V gene lookup returns CDR1 MRHNA and CDR2 SNTAGT. CDR3 coding DNA: TGTGCCAGCAGCTCCCAAATGAACACTGAAGCTTTCTTT. It codes for CASSSQMNTEAFF.

CDR3 amino acids: CASSPLAGRALYEQFF. For the CDR3, the DNA is TGCGCCAGCAGCCCCCTAGCGGGAAGGGCACTCTATGAGCAGTTCTTC. The gene calls are TRBV5-1 and TRBJ2-1, with 9 bases lining up with TRBD2. Per germline, CDR1 SGHRS and CDR2 YFSETQ. The junction had 13 bases not matched to a gene; V was cut back by 4 bases and J by 8 bases. The CDR3 is 16 residues long.

Notes on this clonotype: This could be a read error, since a much larger clone is one nucleotide away. Here the CDR3 omits its conserved ending phenylalanine or tryptophan, so a read error is the likely source. This sequence joins TRBV7-3 and TRBJ2-5; 8 bases line up with TRBD2. V gave up 1 base and J gave up 5 bases; unmatched junction bases: 6. Germline V gene sequence: CDR1 SGHTA, CDR2 FQGTGA. The CDR3 is made up of 15 amino acids. CDR3 in DNA: TGTGCCAGCAGCTTAAGTGGGACTAGAGATGAGACCCAGTACCTC. Encoded protein: CASSLSGTRDETQYL.

This clonotype was seen more than once but under ten times. The rearrangement joins TRBV30 to TRBJ2-3, with D maybe TRBD2 (5 bases). The V end was cut by 4 bases, the J end by 1 base, with 9 bases between. This CDR3 has 13 amino acids. Germline V lookup: CDR1 GTSNPN, CDR2 SVGIG (reference sequence). CDR3 coding DNA: TGTGCCTGGACCGTCGGGGGCACAGATACGCAGTATTTT. This translates into CAWTVGGTDTQYF.

This clonotype was counted only a few times. The rearrangement uses TRBV6-1 and TRBJ2-4; D is unresolved. V was pared by 8 bases and J by 5 bases, with 16 bases between. The CDR3 covers 14 residues. CDR1 is MNHNS and CDR2 is SASEGT in the germline V gene. CDR3 in amino acids: CASCSGSFENIQYF. Written as DNA, the CDR3 is TGTGCCAGCTGCTCTGGAAGCTTCGAAAACATTCAGTACTTC.

This clonotype was picked up many times. The chain carries TRBV25-1 and TRBJ1-4, with 7 positions matching TRBD1. CDR3 length: 16 residues. V was clipped by 4 bases and J by 4 bases; unmatched bases: 9. Germline V lookup: CDR1 MGHDK, CDR2 SYGVNS. CDR3 region: CASSGWDSGRNEKLFF. The CDR3 DNA follows: TGTGCCAGCAGTGGTTGGGACAGCGGCCGTAATGAAAAACTGTTTTTT.

The chain is built from TRBV29-1 and TRBJ2-7, with 11 positions matching TRBD1. This CDR3 region has 15 residues. V was clipped by 1 base and J by 4 bases; unmatched bases: 6. Germline CDR1 and CDR2: SQVTM and ANQGSEA. CDR3 DNA sequence: TGCAGCGTTGAAGGTTGGACAGGGGGCATGTACGAGCAGTACTTC. Its translation is CSVEGWTGGMYEQYF.

This clonotype has only a few counts. V usage is TRBV30 and J usage is TRBJ1-2; the D is unclear. This CDR3 spans 14 amino acids. The V and J ends lost 5 bases and 1 base respectively, with 14 bases between them. Germline V gene data show CDR1 as GTSNPN and CDR2 as SVGIG (reference sequence). The CDR3 coding sequence is TGTGCCTGGTTAAGGAGCCTAAGTAACTATGGCTACACCTTC. This sequence encodes CAWLRSLSNYGYTF.

The J gene is TRBJ2-7, the V gene TRBV20-1; D not resolved. V lost 5 bases and J lost 0, with 8 bases in between. The CDR3 length is 12 residues. CDR1 is DFQATT and CDR2 is SNEGSKA in the germline V gene (reference sequence). CDR3 amino acids: CSAAAGSYEQYF. Here the CDR3 DNA reads TGCAGTGCTGCGGCCGGCTCCTACGAGCAGTACTTC.

This clonotype was found many times. The V gene is TRBV28, the J gene TRBJ2-7; 8 bases are a match to TRBD2. The CDR3 sequence is 12 residues long. Trimming at V came to 4 bases and at J to 6 bases, leaving 2 bases not matched to a gene. CDR1 MDHEN and CDR2 SYDVKM come from the germline V gene. The CDR3 spells CASSSGTSEQYF. The DNA of the CDR3 is TGTGCCAGCAGTTCCGGGACTAGCGAGCAGTACTTC.

This clonotype was observed a handful of times. This sequence joins TRBV6-1 and TRBJ2-4; 9 bases map to TRBD2. CDR3 length: 17 residues. CDR1 and CDR2 (germline): MNHNS, SASEGT. With V trimmed by 0 bases and J by 7 bases, 10 bases remained unmatched. This chain's CDR3 is CASSEAILAGGPNIQYF. CDR3 in DNA: TGTGCCAGCAGTGAAGCAATTTTGGCGGGAGGGCCTAACATTCAGTACTTC.

This clonotype was detected ten times or more. J is TRBJ2-2 and V is TRBV28; D might be TRBD2 (6 bases). The V end was cut by 5 bases, the J end by 7 bases, with 17 bases between. The CDR3 is made up of 15 amino acids. Germline V gene sequence: CDR1 MDHEN, CDR2 SYDVKM. The CDR3 protein is CASSPGSMAVGELFF. CDR3 DNA: TGTGCCAGCAGTCCCGGGAGTATGGCAGTCGGGGAGCTGTTTTTT.

This chain links TRBV14 with TRBJ1-2; D unclear. The CDR3 is 15 residues long. The germline V gene has CDR1 SGHDN and CDR2 FVKESK. The ends were cut back, 4 bases at V and 8 bases at J, with 20 bases in the middle. This CDR3 is CASSPPGGSLYGYTF. For the CDR3, the DNA is TGTGCCAGCAGCCCGCCAGGAGGTTCCCTATACGGCTACACCTTC.